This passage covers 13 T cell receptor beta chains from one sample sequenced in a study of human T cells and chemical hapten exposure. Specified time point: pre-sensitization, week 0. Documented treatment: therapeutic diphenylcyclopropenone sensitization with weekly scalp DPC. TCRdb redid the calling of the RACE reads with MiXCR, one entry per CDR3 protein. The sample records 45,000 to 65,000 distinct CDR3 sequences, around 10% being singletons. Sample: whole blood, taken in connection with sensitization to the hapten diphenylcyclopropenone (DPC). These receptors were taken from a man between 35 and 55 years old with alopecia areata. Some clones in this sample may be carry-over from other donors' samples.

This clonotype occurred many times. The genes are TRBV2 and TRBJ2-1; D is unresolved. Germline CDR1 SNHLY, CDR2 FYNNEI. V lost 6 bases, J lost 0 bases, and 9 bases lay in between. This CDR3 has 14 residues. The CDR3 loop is CASRATDSYNEQFF. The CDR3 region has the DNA TGTGCCAGCAGGGCAACTGACTCCTACAATGAGCAGTTCTTC.

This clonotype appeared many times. The CDR3: CASSSGTSIGELFF. CDR3 DNA sequence: TGTGCCAGCAGTTCGGGGACTAGCATCGGGGAGCTGTTTTTT. J is TRBJ2-2 and V is TRBV12-3 or TRBV12-4; 9 nucleotides match TRBD2. The CDR3 sequence is 14 residues long. V was clipped by 4 bases and J by 7 bases; unmatched bases: 4.

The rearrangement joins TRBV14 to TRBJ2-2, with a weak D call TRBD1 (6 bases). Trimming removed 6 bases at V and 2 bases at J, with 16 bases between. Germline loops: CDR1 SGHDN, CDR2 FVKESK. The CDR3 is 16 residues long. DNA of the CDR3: TGTGCCAGCAGTCATATCCGGGACACTAACACCGGGGAGCTGTTTTTT. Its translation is CASSHIRDTNTGELFF.

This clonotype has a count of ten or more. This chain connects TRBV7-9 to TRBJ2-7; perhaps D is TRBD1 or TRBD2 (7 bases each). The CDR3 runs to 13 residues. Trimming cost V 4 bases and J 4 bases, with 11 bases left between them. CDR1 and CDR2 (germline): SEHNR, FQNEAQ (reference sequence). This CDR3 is CASSSRGGYEQYF. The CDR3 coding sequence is TGTGCCAGCAGCTCCAGGGGGGGGTACGAGCAGTACTTC.

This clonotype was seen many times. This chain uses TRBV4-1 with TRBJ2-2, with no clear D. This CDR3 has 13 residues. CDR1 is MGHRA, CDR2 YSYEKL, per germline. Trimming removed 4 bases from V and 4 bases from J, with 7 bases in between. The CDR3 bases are TGCGCCAGCAGCCCAGTTAGCACCGGGGAGCTGTTTTTT. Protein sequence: CASSPVSTGELFF.

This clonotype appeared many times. The chain's CDR3 is CASSIGSYNEQFF. The DNA of the CDR3 is TGTGCCAGTAGTATCGGCAGTTACAATGAGCAGTTCTTC. The chain joins TRBV19 to TRBJ2-1; D is uncertain. Germline V gene sequence: CDR1 LNHDA, CDR2 SQIVND (reference sequence). The germline V and J ends were trimmed by 3 bases and 4 bases, with 7 bases remaining between them. The CDR3 length is 13 residues. The full variable domain, completed using reference TRBV19 and TRBJ2-1, is DGGITQSPKYLFRKEGQNVTLSCEQNLNHDAMYWYRQDPGQGLRLIYYSQIVNDFQKGDIAEGYSVSREKKESFPLTVTSAQKNPTAFYLCASSIGSYNEQFFGPGTRLTVL.

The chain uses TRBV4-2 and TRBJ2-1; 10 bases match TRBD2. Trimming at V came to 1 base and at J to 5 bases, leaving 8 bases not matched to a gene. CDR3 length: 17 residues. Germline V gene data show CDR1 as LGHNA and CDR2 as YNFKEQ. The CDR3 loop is CASSQVASGGLNNEQFF. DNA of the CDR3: TGTGCCAGCAGCCAAGTGGCTAGCGGGGGTCTTAACAATGAGCAGTTCTTC.

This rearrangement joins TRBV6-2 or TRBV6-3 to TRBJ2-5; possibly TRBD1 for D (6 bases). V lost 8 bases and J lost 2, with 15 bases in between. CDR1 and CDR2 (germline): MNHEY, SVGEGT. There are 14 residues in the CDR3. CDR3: CASREGGRQETQYF. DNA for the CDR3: TGTGCCAGCCGGGAAGGGGGAAGACAAGAGACCCAGTACTTC.

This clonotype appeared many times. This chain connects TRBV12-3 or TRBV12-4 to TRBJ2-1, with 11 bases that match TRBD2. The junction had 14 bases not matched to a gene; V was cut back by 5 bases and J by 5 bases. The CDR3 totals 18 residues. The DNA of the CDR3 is TGTGCCAGCAGTCTGCTCCCGGGGGCTAGCGGGGGGAACAATGAGCAGTTCTTC. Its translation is CASSLLPGASGGNNEQFF.

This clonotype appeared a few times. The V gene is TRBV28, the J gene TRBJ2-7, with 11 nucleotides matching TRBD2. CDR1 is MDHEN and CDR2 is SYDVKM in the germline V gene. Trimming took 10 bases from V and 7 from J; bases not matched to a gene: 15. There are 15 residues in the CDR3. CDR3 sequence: CATRVALAGGYEQYF. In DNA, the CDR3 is TGTGCCACCAGGGTGGCTCTAGCGGGAGGATATGAGCAGTACTTC.

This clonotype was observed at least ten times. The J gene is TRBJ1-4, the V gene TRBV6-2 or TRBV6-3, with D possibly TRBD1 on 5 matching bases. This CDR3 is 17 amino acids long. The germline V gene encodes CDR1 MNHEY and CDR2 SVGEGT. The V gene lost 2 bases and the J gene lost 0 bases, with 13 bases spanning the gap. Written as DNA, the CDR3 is TGTGCCAGCAGTTACGCGACAGCCCGGACAACTAATGAAAAACTGTTTTTT. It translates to CASSYATARTTNEKLFF.

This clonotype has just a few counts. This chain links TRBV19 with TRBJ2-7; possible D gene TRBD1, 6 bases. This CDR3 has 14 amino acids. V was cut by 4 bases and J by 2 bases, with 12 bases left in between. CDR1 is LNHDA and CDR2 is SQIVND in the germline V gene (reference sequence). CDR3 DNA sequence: TGTGCCAGTAGTAACCGGGACAAGGCCTACGAGCAGTACTTC. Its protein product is CASSNRDKAYEQYF.

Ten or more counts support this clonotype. The CDR3 spells CASRGGTVGVETQYF. CDR3 in DNA: TGTGCCAGCAGGGGGGGGACAGTTGGCGTCGAGACCCAGTACTTC. This chain connects TRBV12-3 or TRBV12-4 to TRBJ2-5; D possibly matches TRBD1 or TRBD2 (7 bases each). The V and J ends lost 6 bases and 5 bases respectively, with 19 bases between them. The CDR3 is 15 amino acids.